The entry below describes one T cell receptor beta chain. Its antigen remains unknown. The germline V gene encodes CDR1 MGHRA and CDR2 YSYEKL. V lost 5 bases and J lost 0, with 17 bases in between. CDR3 length equals 17 residues. The sample originates from a study of OX40 agonist ivuxolimab in advanced cancers. TCRdb keeps only in-frame clones here, not all; method: immunoSEQ multiplex PCR. The sample has 70,000 to 95,000 clones, around four fifths seen once; the top ten hold approximately 0.8%. General study findings and limits: Normalized expansion of T-cell clones was also low for some nonresponders.

The V and J genes are TRBV4-1 and TRBJ1-3; D call uncertain. The sequence came from an adult with an advanced solid tumor such as melanoma, head and neck, liver or kidney cancer. The source material was CD4+ or CD8+ T cells sorted from blood, sampled in a trial of the OX40 agonist ivuxolimab. The CDR3 region is CASSKPPPITSGNTIYF. The CDR3 nucleotides are TGCGCCAGCAGCAAACCTCCTCCGATCACCTCTGGAAACACCATATATTTT.